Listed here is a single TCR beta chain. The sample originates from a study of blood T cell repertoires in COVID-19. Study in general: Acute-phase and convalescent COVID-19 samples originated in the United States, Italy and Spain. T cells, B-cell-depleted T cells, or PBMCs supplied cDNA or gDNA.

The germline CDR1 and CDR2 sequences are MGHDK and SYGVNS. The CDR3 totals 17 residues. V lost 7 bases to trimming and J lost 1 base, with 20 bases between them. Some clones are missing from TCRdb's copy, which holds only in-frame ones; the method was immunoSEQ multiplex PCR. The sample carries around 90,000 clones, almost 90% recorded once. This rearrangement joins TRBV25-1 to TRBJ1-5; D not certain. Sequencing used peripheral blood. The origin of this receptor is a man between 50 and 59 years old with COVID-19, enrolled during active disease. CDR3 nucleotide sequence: TGTGCCAGCAACGATCGGGAGGACCTTTGGAGCAATCAGCCCCAGCATTTT. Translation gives CASNDREDLWSNQPQHF.